What follows are 13 T cell receptor beta chains derived from one specimen sequenced in a study of cytomegalovirus exposure and HLA in healthy donors (TCRdb year 2017). Receptors were amplified or captured by the immunoSEQ multiplex PCR assay. For the multiplex PCR, a mixture combining 60 forward primers for TCR Vbeta segments and 13 reverse primers for TCR Jbeta segments was used. TCRdb took this table from immuneACCESS and kept in-frame rearrangements with V and J called. Such tables lack part of the clones; where checked against another copy, unresolved V genes explain under half of the gap, and the rest is unexplained. Across this sample there are 150,000 or so clones, with 70% to 80% seen only once. Jointly, the top ten make up about 13% of the sample. The specimen sequenced was PBMCs. The receptors here all came from a man between 35 and 55 years old in good health and CMV-seropositive.

This chain uses TRBV5-5 with TRBJ2-3; 9 positions match TRBD2. The CDR3 runs 16 residues. Germline values: CDR1 SGHKS, CDR2 YYEKEE (reference sequence). The V segment lost 4 bases and the J segment 1 base; nucleotides outside the gene matches: 7. The CDR3 DNA reads as TGTGCCAGCAGCCCCACCCGACTAGCGGGCACAGATACGCAGTATTTT. This translates into CASSPTRLAGTDTQYF.

The chain couples TRBV7-2 to TRBJ2-3, with D perhaps matching TRBD1 (5 bases). CDR3 size: 14 residues. Germline-derived CDR1 and CDR2 are SGHTA and FQGNSA. Trimming removed 1 base at V and 2 bases at J, with 7 bases between. The CDR3 protein is CASSLGGHTDTQYF. CDR3 nucleotide sequence: TGTGCCAGCAGCTTAGGTGGACACACAGATACGCAGTATTTT.

The chain combines TRBV6-5 with TRBJ2-2, with 7 bases lining up with TRBD2. After removal of 7 bases from V and 1 base from J, the junction contained 3 bases not matched to a gene. The CDR3 length is 14 residues. The V gene's germline CDR1 is MNHEY and CDR2 SVGAGI. CDR3 DNA sequence: TGTGCCAGCAAGGCTAGCGGGAACACCGGGGAGCTGTTTTTT. Residues: CASKASGNTGELFF.

The chain is built from TRBV5-4 and TRBJ2-7, with 8 bases matching TRBD2. The CDR3 consists of 15 residues. Trimming at V came to 2 bases and at J to 3 bases, leaving 7 bases not matched to a gene. CDR1 is SGHNT, CDR2 YYREEE, per germline (reference sequence). CDR3 residues: CASSFGTSSYYEQYF. In nucleotides, the CDR3 is TGTGCCAGCAGCTTTGGGACTAGTTCTTACTACGAGCAGTACTTC.

The rearrangement joins TRBV27 to TRBJ2-7; TRBD1 aligns across 9 bases. The V gene end was trimmed by 1 base and the J gene end by 1 base; junction bases not matched to a gene: 2. CDR1 is MNHEY and CDR2 is SMNVEV in the germline V gene (reference sequence). CDR3 length: 15 amino acids. The CDR3 is CASSLFGTGSYEQYF. The CDR3 nucleotides read TGTGCCAGCAGTTTATTTGGGACAGGGTCCTACGAGCAGTACTTC.

The gene calls are TRBV5-4 and TRBJ1-2; the match to TRBD1 covers 9 bases. In germline, CDR1 is SGHNT, CDR2 YYREEE (reference sequence). The CDR3 is 14 amino acids. Trimming took 2 bases from V and 5 from J; bases not matched to a gene: 4. This CDR3 reads CASSFPGTGYGYTF. In DNA form, the CDR3 reads TGTGCCAGCAGCTTTCCCGGGACAGGGTATGGCTACACCTTC.

The V gene is TRBV2, the J gene TRBJ1-3, with no clear D. Trimming removed 6 bases at V and 0 bases at J, with 6 bases between. The germline gives CDR1 SNHLY, CDR2 FYNNEI. CDR3 length: 13 amino acids. In nucleotides, the CDR3 is TGTGCCAGCAGGGCCAACTCTGGAAACACCATATATTTT. It translates to CASRANSGNTIYF.

This chain connects TRBV25-1 to TRBJ2-5; D is uncertain. The length of the CDR3 is 10 residues. Germline V CDR1 and CDR2: MGHDK, SYGVNS. The V end was cut by 7 bases, the J end by 5 bases, with 5 bases between. CDR3 loop: CASTGETQYF. CDR3 coding DNA: TGTGCCAGCACCGGGGAGACCCAGTACTTC.

V and J are TRBV6-1 and TRBJ1-2, with D unresolved. Germline V lookup: CDR1 MNHNS, CDR2 SASEGT. The V end was cut by 3 bases, the J end by 7 bases, with 21 bases between. CDR3 length: 16 residues. The CDR3 DNA follows: TGTGCCAGCAGTGACCGCTACGGCAGCCCGGGAGGTGGCTACACCTTC. Translation gives CASSDRYGSPGGGYTF.

The table lists this clone with a count of one. V usage is TRBV6-1 and J usage is TRBJ1-1; perhaps TRBD1 as D (6 bases). Trimming cost V 6 bases and J 1 base, with 9 bases left between them. The V gene's germline CDR1 is MNHNS and CDR2 SASEGT. This CDR3 comprises 13 residues. The CDR3, as DNA: TGTGCCAGCAGATTACAGGGGAACACTGAAGCTTTCTTT. Protein: CASRLQGNTEAFF.

This chain connects TRBV10-1 to TRBJ2-7; 9 bases line up with TRBD2. With 1 base clipped from V and 3 bases from J, the junction kept 1 base outside the gene matches. Germline-derived CDR1 and CDR2 are WNHNN and SYGVQD (reference sequence). This CDR3 has 14 residues. CDR3 residues: CASSEYSGSYEQYF. CDR3 DNA sequence: TGCGCCAGCAGTGAGTATAGCGGGAGCTACGAGCAGTACTTC.

The chain couples TRBV5-4 to TRBJ1-2; 9 bases fit TRBD1. The CDR3 covers 15 residues. Germline assignment: CDR1 SGHNT and CDR2 YYREEE (reference sequence). V dropped 4 bases and J dropped 11; count of bases not matched to a gene: 15. CDR3 nucleotides: TGTGCCAGCAGCCTTGGATTGTGGGACAGGGCTGTTTACACCTTC. This codes for CASSLGLWDRAVYTF.

The V call is TRBV5-6, the J call TRBJ1-5, with TRBD1 identical over 7 bases. Germline V gives CDR1 SGHDT, CDR2 YYEEEE. CDR3 length: 14 amino acids. The V segment lost 0 bases and the J segment 6 bases; nucleotides outside the gene matches: 3. DNA of the CDR3: TGTGCCAGCAGCTTGGGACAGGGAGGTCAGCCCCAGCATTTT. Translating it yields CASSLGQGGQPQHF.